These 29 T cell receptor beta chains originate from one sample sequenced in a study of cytomegalovirus exposure and HLA in healthy donors. It was with 60 Vbeta and 13 Jbeta primers that the PCR ran. Assay: immunoSEQ multiplex PCR; the TCRdb copy retains only in-frame clones and omits some. The listing records 35,000 to 50,000 clones. Sequenced sample: PBMCs. The receptors stem from a woman aged 25 to 39 in good health and CMV-seropositive.

The rearrangement links TRBV27 to TRBJ2-5; D is uncertain. The assigned J gene may be wrong: the sequence end matches TRBJ2-7 better. CDR1 and CDR2 from the germline V gene are MNHEY and SMNVEV (reference sequence). CDR3 length: 13 amino acids. The CDR3 spells CASTRGTSYEQYF. In DNA, the CDR3 is TGTGCCAGCACGCGAGGAACAAGCTACGAGCAGTACTTC.

The chain links TRBV7-9 to TRBJ1-2; 9 bases line up with TRBD1. Germline loops: CDR1 SEHNR, CDR2 FQNEAQ (reference sequence). After removal of 11 bases from V and 6 bases from J, the junction contained 13 bases not matched to a gene. This CDR3 has 14 residues. CDR3 in DNA: TGTGCCTGTCCCCCCGGGACAGGGAGCGATGGCTACACCTTC. Residues: CACPPGTGSDGYTF.

This chain joins TRBV5-1 and TRBJ2-1, with 9 bases lining up with TRBD2. The CDR3 consists of 15 residues. The V segment lost 0 bases and the J segment 7 bases; nucleotides outside the gene matches: 5. Per germline, CDR1 SGHRS and CDR2 YFSETQ. The CDR3 is CASSLAGTSSNEQFF. CDR3 nucleotides: TGCGCCAGCAGCTTGGCCGGGACTAGCTCAAATGAGCAGTTCTTC.

In the case of this clone: In the same sample, other DNA sequences code for this CDR3. The chain combines TRBV19 with TRBJ1-1; D is possibly TRBD1 (6 bases). Germline V gene sequence: CDR1 LNHDA, CDR2 SQIVND (reference sequence). V was pared by 3 bases and J by 2 bases, with 10 bases between. This CDR3 is 14 amino acids long. CDR3 nucleotide sequence: TGTGCCAGTAGTATCGGGACATTAAACACTGAAGCTTTCTTT. Encoded protein: CASSIGTLNTEAFF.

This chain joins TRBV7-8 and TRBJ1-5; TRBD1 might be the D (5 bases). Germline V CDR1 and CDR2: SGHVS, FQNEAQ. V lost 1 base to trimming and J lost 7 bases, with 20 bases between them. The CDR3 is 17 residues long. The CDR3 nucleotides are TGTGCCAGCAGCTTAGGTCCCAGTGCCAGGGTGGACCAGCCCCAGCATTTT. Its protein product is CASSLGPSARVDQPQHF.

The rearrangement links TRBV5-1 to TRBJ2-5; no clear D. Trimming removed 4 bases from V and 0 bases from J, with 10 bases in between. The CDR3 has 14 residues. In germline, CDR1 is SGHRS, CDR2 YFSETQ. In nucleotides, the CDR3 is TGCGCCAGCAGCGTGCCCGGTAACCAAGAGACCCAGTACTTC. This encodes CASSVPGNQETQYF.

A note on this clone: One end of the junction varies from germline; a read error may be responsible. V gene TRBV5-1 combines with J gene TRBJ1-2; 7 bases map to TRBD1. The CDR3 totals 17 residues. From germline, CDR1 is SGHRS and CDR2 YFSETQ. The CDR3 is CASGLYLGTEDLYGYTF. CDR3 DNA: TGCGCCAGCGGCTTGTACCTCGGGACAGAAGATCTCTATGGCTACACCTTC.

The gene calls are TRBV19 and TRBJ1-5, with D possibly matching TRBD1 (6 bases). Trimming took off 3 bases at V and 6 bases at J, with 21 bases between the two ends. The CDR3 extends over 17 amino acids. CDR1 and CDR2 (germline): LNHDA, SQIVND (reference sequence). The CDR3 DNA reads TGTGCCAGTAGTATCGGGTTGGGGGGGGCTACGGGTCAGCCCCAGCATTTT. It translates to CASSIGLGGATGQPQHF.

The J gene is TRBJ1-2, the V gene TRBV28, with 7 nucleotides matching TRBD1. The CDR3 contains 14 residues. Trimming cost V 7 bases and J 1 base; bases outside gene matches: 6. Per germline, CDR1 MDHEN and CDR2 SYDVKM. DNA of the CDR3: TGTGCCAGCAAAACCGGGACAGTTAACTATGGCTACACCTTC. Its protein is CASKTGTVNYGYTF.

V gene TRBV4-2 combines with J gene TRBJ2-3; perhaps TRBD1 as D (6 bases). The V gene's germline CDR1 is LGHNA and CDR2 YNFKEQ. Trimming took off 0 bases at V and 4 bases at J, with 14 bases between the two ends. The CDR3 sequence is 16 residues long. CDR3 coding DNA: TGTGCCAGCAGCCAAGACAGGGGTGGGGGCCCAGATACGCAGTATTTT. It is translated as CASSQDRGGGPDTQYF.

The V gene is TRBV2, the J gene TRBJ1-2, with D possibly matching TRBD1 (5 bases). Germline CDR1 SNHLY, CDR2 FYNNEI. This CDR3 region has 12 residues. V lost 8 bases to trimming and J lost 2 bases, with 9 bases between them. The CDR3 region has the DNA TGTGCCAGCCCGACAGAGAACTATGGCTACACCTTC. Protein sequence: CASPTENYGYTF. Combining the CDR3 with reference TRBV2 and TRBJ1-2 gives the whole variable domain EPEVTQTPSHQVTQMGQEVILRCVPISNHLYFYWYRQILGQKVEFLVSFYNNEISEKSEIFDDQFSVERPDGSNFTLKIRSTKLEDSAMYFCASPTENYGYTFGSGTRLTVV.

For the CDR3, the DNA is TGTGCCAGCAGCTTGTCAGGGCGGACTAACTATGGCTACACCTTC. It specifies CASSLSGRTNYGYTF. The V call is TRBV5-4, the J call TRBJ1-2; possibly TRBD1 for D (5 bases). Trimming removed 1 base at V and 0 bases at J, with 10 bases between. The CDR3 contains 15 residues. Germline V lookup: CDR1 SGHNT, CDR2 YYREEE (reference sequence).

V gene TRBV5-6 combines with J gene TRBJ1-1; TRBD1 is a possible D gene (5 bases). Germline values: CDR1 SGHDT, CDR2 YYEEEE. Trimming cost V 5 bases and J 1 base, with 12 bases left between them. CDR3 length equals 14 residues. This CDR3 is CASRPAGPNTEAFF. The DNA of the CDR3 is TGTGCCAGCAGGCCTGCAGGGCCGAACACTGAAGCTTTCTTT. The full variable domain, with the rest looked up from reference TRBV5-6 and TRBJ1-1, is DAGVTQSPTHLIKTRGQQVTLRCSPKSGHDTVSWYQQALGQGPQFIFQYYEEEERQRGNFPDRFSGHQFPNYSSELNVNALLLGDSALYLCASRPAGPNTEAFFGQGTRLTVV.

The V gene is TRBV13, the J gene TRBJ2-7; D perhaps matches TRBD2 (7 bases). Germline V gene lookup returns CDR1 PRHDT and CDR2 FYEKMQ (reference sequence). This CDR3 contains 14 residues. Trimming removed 5 bases from V and 3 bases from J, with 14 bases in between. The CDR3, as DNA: TGTGCCAGCAGCCTTAGGGGGGGGGTCTACGAGCAGTACTTC. It specifies CASSLRGGVYEQYF. Full variable domain (missing parts from reference TRBV13 and TRBJ2-7): AAGVIQSPRHLIKEKRETATLKCYPIPRHDTVYWYQQGPGQDPQFLISFYEKMQSDKGSIPDRFSAQQFSDYHSELNMSSLELGDSALYFCASSLRGGVYEQYFGPGTRLTVT.

The chain employs TRBV28 and TRBJ1-5; TRBD1 matches at 8 bases. Germline CDR1 and CDR2: MDHEN and SYDVKM. CDR3 size: 14 residues. V was clipped by 2 bases and J by 6 bases; unmatched bases: 3. CDR3 sequence: CASSLGQGRQPQHF. For the CDR3, the DNA is TGTGCCAGCAGTTTAGGACAGGGTCGTCAGCCCCAGCATTTT.

The rearrangement uses TRBV6-6 and TRBJ2-5; weak D call: TRBD2 (5 bases). Trimming removed 6 bases from V and 1 base from J, with 15 bases in between. CDR3 size: 15 residues. Germline-derived CDR1 and CDR2 are MNHNY and SVGAGI (reference sequence). The chain's CDR3 is CASSPAGGFQETQYF. The CDR3 bases are TGTGCCAGCAGCCCCGCGGGCGGGTTCCAAGAGACCCAGTACTTC.

The chain recombines TRBV4-1 with TRBJ2-1, with TRBD1 identical over 7 bases. This CDR3 contains 17 residues. V shed 1 base, J shed 0 bases, and the junction held 6 bases outside the gene matches. The germline V gene has CDR1 MGHRA and CDR2 YSYEKL. The CDR3 DNA follows: TGCGCCAGCAGCCAAGCGGACGCAGGGGGCTCCTACAATGAGCAGTTCTTC. Amino acids: CASSQADAGGSYNEQFF.

The chain couples TRBV4-2 to TRBJ1-4, with a weak D call TRBD1 (6 bases). In germline, CDR1 is LGHNA, CDR2 YNFKEQ. V lost 2 bases and J lost 5, with 15 bases in between. CDR3 length: 16 amino acids. The CDR3: CASSQQWTGQNEKLFF. The CDR3 region has the DNA TGTGCCAGCAGCCAACAATGGACGGGACAAAATGAAAAACTGTTTTTT.

The chain recombines TRBV5-4 with TRBJ1-1; 12 bases fit TRBD1. CDR3 size: 16 residues. V was clipped by 4 bases and J by 3 bases; unmatched bases: 7. The germline V gene encodes CDR1 SGHNT and CDR2 YYREEE (reference sequence). The CDR3 protein is CASSGDRGPPDTEAFF. The CDR3 bases are TGTGCCAGCAGCGGGGACAGGGGGCCCCCTGACACTGAAGCTTTCTTT.

The rearrangement links TRBV14 to TRBJ1-1; 10 bases agree with TRBD1. With V trimmed by 3 bases and J by 10 bases, 5 bases remained unmatched. Germline CDR1 reads SGHDN; CDR2 reads FVKESK. The CDR3 consists of 13 residues. CDR3 coding DNA: TGTGCCAGCAGCCAGTCGACAGGGGGCTTAGCTTTCTTT. It specifies CASSQSTGGLAFF. The full variable domain, in which reference TRBV14 and TRBJ1-1 provide the parts outside the CDR3, is EAGVTQFPSHSVIEKGQTVTLRCDPISGHDNLYWYRRVMGKEIKFLLHFVKESKQDESGMPNNRFLAERTGGTYSTLKVQPAELEDSGVYFCASSQSTGGLAFFGQGTRLTVV.

The rearrangement joins TRBV18 to TRBJ1-2; 7 bases map to TRBD1. The ends lost 2 bases at V and 7 bases at J; junction bases unmatched: 7. This CDR3 contains 14 residues. The germline gives CDR1 KGHSH, CDR2 LQKENI. CDR3 nucleotides: TGTGCCAGCTCACCAATCGAGACAGGGCCTGGCTACACCTTC. It yields the protein CASSPIETGPGYTF.

V usage is TRBV2 and J usage is TRBJ1-4; perhaps TRBD1 as D (6 bases). Germline CDR1 is SNHLY and CDR2 is FYNNEI. V was shortened by 8 bases and J by 4 bases, with 14 bases between the two germline ends. The CDR3 runs to 14 residues. CDR3 coding DNA: TGTGCCAGCCGTATCGGACAGTATAATGAAAAACTGTTTTTT. It encodes CASRIGQYNEKLFF.

J is TRBJ2-5 and V is TRBV28; D may be TRBD1 (5 bases). The V end lost 5 bases, the J end lost 2 bases, and 18 bases lay between the germline ends. The germline gives CDR1 MDHEN, CDR2 SYDVKM. The CDR3 has 16 residues. CDR3 nucleotides: TGTGCCAGCAGTGGAACTGGGCAGGGTTTTCAAGAGACCCAGTACTTC. Protein: CASSGTGQGFQETQYF. Looking up the rest from reference TRBV28 and TRBJ2-5 gives the full variable domain: DVKVTQSSRYLVKRTGEKVFLECVQDMDHENMFWYRQDPGLGLRLIYFSYDVKMKEKGDIPEGYSVSREKKERFSLILESASTNQTSMYLCASSGTGQGFQETQYFGPGTRLLVL.

V usage is TRBV4-1 and J usage is TRBJ2-5, with 10 bases lining up with TRBD2. Germline V gene data show CDR1 as MGHRA and CDR2 as YSYEKL. J was trimmed by 0 bases and V by 0 bases; bases with no gene match: 7. This CDR3 contains 18 residues. The CDR3 spells CASSQDLAGATYQETQYF. The CDR3 bases are TGCGCCAGCAGCCAAGATCTAGCGGGGGCTACTTACCAAGAGACCCAGTACTTC.

V is TRBV6-5 and J is TRBJ1-1; 8 bases match TRBD1. V shed 6 bases and J 5 bases; nucleotides not matched to a gene: 5. In germline, CDR1 is MNHEY, CDR2 SVGAGI. This CDR3 contains 13 residues. The CDR3 region is CASSRDRRTEAFF. CDR3 sequence (DNA): TGTGCCAGCAGCCGGGACAGGAGGACTGAAGCTTTCTTT.

This chain joins TRBV11-3 and TRBJ2-1; D unclear. This CDR3 is built from 12 residues. Trimming stripped 5 bases from V and 7 bases from J, with 9 bases between. Germline V gene data show CDR1 as SGHNT and CDR2 as YENEEA. The CDR3 region is CASSRTENEQFF. The CDR3 DNA reads as TGTGCCAGCAGCAGAACAGAAAATGAGCAGTTCTTC.

The rearrangement joins TRBV10-3 to TRBJ2-5; a weak D match, TRBD2 (5 bases). The CDR3 spans 14 residues. CDR1 ENHRY and CDR2 SYGVKD come from the germline V gene. V lost 1 base, J lost 5 bases, and 11 bases lay in between. The CDR3 coding sequence is TGTGCCATCAGTGAGTTTTTAGGGAGCGAGACCCAGTACTTC. Its protein product is CAISEFLGSETQYF.

The CDR3 loop is CASSQDGGRTSTDTQYF. CDR3 DNA: TGCGCCAGCAGCCAAGATGGGGGCCGCACTAGCACAGATACGCAGTATTTT. The chain joins TRBV4-1 to TRBJ2-3, with D perhaps matching TRBD1 (6 bases). Per the germline V gene, CDR1 is MGHRA and CDR2 is YSYEKL. CDR3 length: 17 residues. V dropped 0 bases and J dropped 0 bases, with 13 bases sitting between them.

This chain connects TRBV2 to TRBJ2-7, with D perhaps TRBD1 (7 bases). Trimming removed 6 bases at V and 3 bases at J, with 12 bases between. This CDR3 has 13 amino acids. The germline CDR1 and CDR2 sequences are SNHLY and FYNNEI. The CDR3 DNA follows: TGTGCCAGCAGGGCGGGACAGTACTACGAGCAGTACTTC. Encoded protein: CASRAGQYYEQYF.